This T cell receptor beta chain appears in the sequencing data of a study of cytomegalovirus exposure and HLA in healthy donors. The CDR3 sequence is 17 residues long. Germline lookup yields CDR1 SGDLS and CDR2 YYNGEE. Trimming pared 4 bases from V and 8 bases from J, leaving 26 bases between. This clone was counted only a few times. Antigen unknown. 60 Vbeta and 13 Jbeta primers were used in PCR. Profiled with immunoSEQ multiplex PCR; TCRdb holds only in-frame clones, not every one. Of over 100,000 clones in the sample, roughly 63% were seen once. Study conclusions and caveats: A later analysis linked a missense DCLRE1C variant to TCR beta V- and J-gene trimming.

The receptor was isolated from a woman aged 65 to 85 in good health and CMV-seropositive. Source material: PBMCs. The chain uses TRBV9 and TRBJ2-3; D remains unclear. Written as DNA, the CDR3 is TGTGCCAGCAGCCCCCGACGCCTAGTTGATTCGTCGGTTACGCAGTATTTT. This sequence encodes CASSPRRLVDSSVTQYF. Supplemented by reference TRBV9 and TRBJ2-3, the full variable domain reads DSGVTQTPKHLITATGQRVTLRCSPRSGDLSVYWYQQSLDQGLQFLIQYYNGEERAKGNILERFSAQQFPDLHSELNLSSLELGDSALYFCASSPRRLVDSSVTQYFGPGTRLTVL.